A single T cell receptor (beta chain) is shown here with its context. Its antigen remains unknown. The approximately 120-subject validation cohort, separate from the approximately 630-subject first cohort, included the donors. The data belong to a study of cytomegalovirus exposure and HLA in healthy donors. Method: immunoSEQ multiplex PCR; TCRdb's copy keeps in-frame clones and lacks some. The repertoire holds about 140,000 clones, 70% to 90% seen once, with about 1.5% in the top ten. The study's findings and limits: Most TCR sequences proved rare, with some public TCRs found in many donors. Among the CMV-associated chains, three were confirmed in vitro as specific for CMV antigens. Listed as cytomegalovirus-associated were 150 to 200 TCR beta chains.

CDR1 is MNHEY, CDR2 SVGAGI, per germline. This CDR3 has 14 residues. Trimming cost V 2 bases and J 5 bases, with 10 bases left between them. Sequencing was carried out using PBMCs. This receptor was obtained from a woman under 40 in good health and CMV-seronegative. The chain joins TRBV6-5 to TRBJ2-1, with D perhaps matching TRBD1 (5 bases). CDR3 coding DNA: TGTGCCAGCAGTTACAGGGGTTTTAACAATGAGCAGTTCTTC. Its translation is CASSYRGFNNEQFF.